These T cell receptor beta chains were read from a single sample in a study of T cell responses to AZD1222 COVID-19 vaccine. Assay: immunoSEQ multiplex PCR; the TCRdb copy retains only in-frame clones and omits some. The sample includes around 130,000 clones, about 90% of them seen just once. The sequences come from peripheral blood, collected on day 0 of AZD1222 vaccination. These receptor sequences come from an adult in good health. Both conserved end residues are part of each CDR3. Fields, in order: CDR3 DNA, CDR3 protein, J gene, D gene, V gene, clone size. D genes are given only for firm matches. Size tells how often a clone was seen (once, few, many) or the class of an expanded clone, and some rows leave it out.

CDR3nt: TGTGCCTGGAGTGTTGGGGGCACCTCCTACGAGCAGTACTTC
CDR3aa: CAWSVGGTSYEQYF
j_gene: TRBJ2-7
d_gene: -
v_gene: TRBV30
abundance: -

CDR3nt: TGCGCCAGCAGCCAGGCGGCCGGGACAGGGCATGGTGAGCAGTTCTTC
CDR3aa: CASSQAAGTGHGEQFF
j_gene: TRBJ2-1
d_gene: TRBD1
v_gene: TRBV4-1
abundance: -

CDR3nt: TGTGCCAGCAGCCAAGAGGGAGCAAACACTGAAGCTTTCTTT
CDR3aa: CASSQEGANTEAFF
j_gene: TRBJ1-1
d_gene: -
v_gene: TRBV4-2
abundance: -

CDR3nt: TGTGCCAGCAGTGAAGACAGGAGGGCCTATGGCTACACCTTC
CDR3aa: CASSEDRRAYGYTF
j_gene: TRBJ1-2
d_gene: -
v_gene: TRBV2
abundance: -

CDR3nt: TGTGCCAGCAGCTACAGACTAGCGGGAGGGGCAGATACGCAGTATTTT
CDR3aa: CASSYRLAGGADTQYF
j_gene: TRBJ2-3
d_gene: TRBD2
v_gene: TRBV7-2
abundance: -

CDR3nt: TGTGCCAGCAGCCCCCTAGGACTAGCGGGAGTATCCGAGCAGTACTTC
CDR3aa: CASSPLGLAGVSEQYF
j_gene: TRBJ2-7
d_gene: TRBD2
v_gene: TRBV7-9
abundance: -

CDR3nt: TGTGCCAGTAGTCCGCGGAGGGGAGCCCACAATGAGCAGTTCTTC
CDR3aa: CASSPRRGAHNEQFF
j_gene: TRBJ2-1
d_gene: -
v_gene: TRBV19
abundance: -

CDR3nt: TGTGCCAGCAGCTGGGGACTGGGGGAATACGAGCAGTACTTC
CDR3aa: CASSWGLGEYEQYF
j_gene: TRBJ2-7
d_gene: -
v_gene: TRBV7-2
abundance: -

CDR3nt: TGCGCCAGCAGTGAGAGGGACAATGAGCAGTTCTTC
CDR3aa: CASSERDNEQFF
j_gene: TRBJ2-1
d_gene: -
v_gene: TRBV10-2
abundance: few

CDR3nt: TGTGCCAGCAGCGTAGGCGGGAGGAGCTACAATGAGCAGTTCTTC
CDR3aa: CASSVGGRSYNEQFF
j_gene: TRBJ2-1
d_gene: TRBD2
v_gene: TRBV9
abundance: -

CDR3nt: TGTGCCAGCAGCTCATCCGGGACGGTGAACACTGAAGCTTTCTTT
CDR3aa: CASSSSGTVNTEAFF
j_gene: TRBJ1-1
d_gene: -
v_gene: TRBV7-2
abundance: -

CDR3nt: TGTGCCATCCAAGTAGGGACTAGCGGCACAGATACGCAGTATTTT
CDR3aa: CAIQVGTSGTDTQYF
j_gene: TRBJ2-3
d_gene: TRBD2
v_gene: TRBV10-3
abundance: -

CDR3nt: TGTGCCAGCAGTTACCCAGGGACAGGTCAACTGTTTTTT
CDR3aa: CASSYPGTGQLFF
j_gene: TRBJ1-4
d_gene: TRBD1
v_gene: TRBV27
abundance: -

CDR3nt: TGTGCCTGGAGTGTAGGGACTAGCGCTTTCCGAATCTTC
CDR3aa: CAWSVGTSAFRIF
j_gene: TRBJ2-7
d_gene: TRBD2
v_gene: TRBV30
abundance: -

CDR3nt: TGTGCCAGCAGTCGGGACAGCCAAGAGACCCAGTACTTC
CDR3aa: CASSRDSQETQYF
j_gene: TRBJ2-5
d_gene: TRBD1
v_gene: TRBV27
abundance: -

CDR3nt: TGTGCCAGCAGCTCCCTAGCGGGAGGGCCGGGGACCCAGTACTTC
CDR3aa: CASSSLAGGPGTQYF
j_gene: TRBJ2-5
d_gene: TRBD2
v_gene: TRBV5-4
abundance: -

CDR3nt: TGCAGCGCCTGGGGACAGGGGGTCTACAATGAGCAGTTCTTC
CDR3aa: CSAWGQGVYNEQFF
j_gene: TRBJ2-1
d_gene: TRBD1
v_gene: TRBV29-1
abundance: -

CDR3nt: TGTGCCAGTAGGGGCCTCCGTGGGCCCCCGAATGGCTACACCTTC
CDR3aa: CASRGLRGPPNGYTF
j_gene: TRBJ1-2
d_gene: -
v_gene: TRBV19
abundance: -

CDR3nt: TGTGCCAGCAGTCCCAATCGGGGCGCCAGGGAGCCCCAGCATTTT
CDR3aa: CASSPNRGAREPQHF
j_gene: TRBJ1-5
d_gene: -
v_gene: TRBV28
abundance: -

CDR3nt: TGTGCCAGCAGCCAAGACCCTAGCTATGGCTACACCTTC
CDR3aa: CASSQDPSYGYTF
j_gene: TRBJ1-2
d_gene: -
v_gene: TRBV14
abundance: -

CDR3nt: TGTGCCAGCTCACCAGGGAACACTGAAGCTTTCTTT
CDR3aa: CASSPGNTEAFF
j_gene: TRBJ1-1
d_gene: -
v_gene: TRBV18
abundance: -

CDR3nt: TGTGCCAGCAGTTACCTGGCAGGAGATACGCAGTATTTT
CDR3aa: CASSYLAGDTQYF
j_gene: TRBJ2-3
d_gene: -
v_gene: TRBV6-2/TRBV6-3
abundance: -